What follows describes a single TCR beta chain. Its cognate antigen is unknown. Use of 60 Vbeta and 13 Jbeta primers characterized the PCR. Original data processing: Later, an analysis found 65 million to 85 million unique TCR beta chains, and approximately 10 million of these were shared. Measured with immunoSEQ multiplex PCR; TCRdb has only the in-frame clones, and not every one. The V and J calls and clone size are taken from that table; D and trimming were inferred from the DNA. The sample has around 140,000 clones; almost 85% are singletons. The CDR3 contains 14 residues. Germline loops: CDR1 MNHNS, CDR2 SASEGT. This entry is derived from a study of cytomegalovirus exposure and HLA in healthy donors. Study as a whole: An earlier analysis found fewer than 120 million unique TCR beta sequences from about 179 million T cells.

Findings and caveats of the study: While the bulk of TCR sequences proved rare, some public TCRs turned up in many donors. HLA alleles showed associations with 16,951 TCR beta sequences in a later analysis, at a 0.05 false discovery rate.

The TCR originated in a woman aged 60-70 years in good health and CMV-seropositive. J is TRBJ2-5 and V is TRBV6-1; 9 positions agree with TRBD1. The DNA end favors TRBJ2-7, so the J call may be wrong. Sequencing was performed on PBMCs. The CDR3 nucleotides read TGTGCCAGCATCGTCACAGGGGGCGCGTACGAGCAGTACTTC. As protein: CASIVTGGAYEQYF.